These 31 T cell receptor beta chains were sequenced from one sample in a study of neoadjuvant anti-PD-1 for oral cavity cancer. Measured with immunoSEQ multiplex PCR; TCRdb has only the in-frame clones, and not every one. The sample shows several thousand clones, 76% of them seen only once. Sequenced here: PBMCs, sampled before nivolumab (anti-PD-1) treatment. The receptor set was obtained from a person aged 35-79 years with oral cavity squamous cell carcinoma.

The CDR3: CASTTGLSGNTIYF. The CDR3, as DNA: TGTGCCAGCACGACGGGGCTCTCGGGAAACACCATATATTTT. V usage is TRBV6-1 and J usage is TRBJ1-3; D might be TRBD1 (5 bases). V was cut by 7 bases and J by 4 bases, with 14 bases left in between. The CDR3 is 14 amino acids. CDR1 and CDR2 (germline): MNHNS, SASEGT.

This chain uses TRBV4-1 with TRBJ2-3; 10 bases align to TRBD2. V dropped 3 bases and J dropped 2; count of bases not matched to a gene: 14. The germline V gene encodes CDR1 MGHRA and CDR2 YSYEKL. CDR3 size: 19 residues. This chain's CDR3 is CASSQTPRASGSFTDTQYF. The CDR3 nucleotides read TGCGCCAGCAGCCAGACCCCCCGGGCTAGCGGGAGTTTCACAGATACGCAGTATTTT.

The V call is TRBV28, the J call TRBJ2-3; TRBD2 matches 10 bases. Germline CDR1 reads MDHEN; CDR2 reads SYDVKM. The CDR3 has 18 amino acids. Germline trimming cut 5 bases from V and 4 bases from J; bases unmatched to any gene: 15. This CDR3 is CASSPSPSLAGWADTQYF. DNA for the CDR3: TGTGCCAGCAGTCCTTCCCCTTCACTAGCGGGGTGGGCAGATACGCAGTATTTT.

CDR3 in DNA: TGTGCCAGCAGCTTTGACCCTAGGGCCACTGAAGCTTTCTTT. Its protein product is CASSFDPRATEAFF. The rearrangement uses TRBV7-2 and TRBJ1-1; D remains ambiguous. Trimming left V 3 bases short and J 4 bases short, with 12 bases between. CDR3 length: 14 residues. Germline CDR1 reads SGHTA; CDR2 reads FQGNSA.

This chain links TRBV23-1 with TRBJ1-4; perhaps TRBD1 as D (5 bases). TRBV23-1 falls under the ORF class, with uncertain function. The V end was cut by 4 bases, the J end by 3 bases, with 15 bases between. The CDR3 sequence is 16 residues long. This CDR3 is CASSPRTGHANEKLFF. The CDR3 DNA is TGCGCCAGCAGTCCTAGAACAGGTCACGCTAATGAAAAACTGTTTTTT.

V gene TRBV10-3 combines with J gene TRBJ2-5; unclear D gene. Trimming shortened V by 0 bases and J by 0 bases, and 14 bases separated the two germline ends. The CDR3 is 17 residues long. Germline V CDR1 and CDR2: ENHRY, SYGVKD. DNA of the CDR3: TGTGCCATCAGTGAGTCAACCCCACGGCTAAACCAAGAGACCCAGTACTTC. Translated: CAISESTPRLNQETQYF.

This clone was seen a few times. The chain couples TRBV19 to TRBJ1-2, with TRBD1 matching over 8 bases. J was trimmed by 6 bases and V by 9 bases; bases with no gene match: 9. Germline V gene lookup returns CDR1 LNHDA and CDR2 SQIVND (reference sequence). The CDR3 runs 13 residues. The CDR3 region is CASARQGKDGYTF. The CDR3 DNA is TGTGCCAGCGCAAGACAGGGGAAGGATGGCTACACCTTC.

This chain connects TRBV5-4 to TRBJ2-7, with 9 bases identical to TRBD1. CDR1 is SGHNT and CDR2 is YYREEE in the germline V gene (reference sequence). V shed 3 bases and J 3 bases; nucleotides not matched to a gene: 16. This CDR3 spans 18 amino acids. The CDR3 nucleotides read TGTGCCAGCAGCTCGGTGGGACAGGGTACCTCAAAAAGCTACGAGCAGTACTTC. Translation gives CASSSVGQGTSKSYEQYF.

The chain links TRBV7-2 to TRBJ2-7; D might be TRBD2 (5 bases). The CDR3 extends over 14 amino acids. The V end lost 1 base, the J end lost 6 bases, and 13 bases lay between the germline ends. Germline loops: CDR1 SGHTA, CDR2 FQGNSA. The CDR3 DNA reads TGTGCCAGCAGCTTAGTCGAGGGCGCGGGCGAGCAGTACTTC. It codes for CASSLVEGAGEQYF.

This chain joins TRBV7-2 and TRBJ2-1, with TRBD2 matching 14 bases. V trimming: 1 base; J trimming: 6 bases; junction bases outside the gene matches: 2. There are 16 residues in the CDR3. Germline loops: CDR1 SGHTA, CDR2 FQGNSA. As DNA, the CDR3 is TGTGCCAGCAGCTTAGGACTAGCGGGGGGGCTCAATGAGCAGTTCTTC. It is translated as CASSLGLAGGLNEQFF.

V gene TRBV28 combines with J gene TRBJ1-4, with D possibly being TRBD1 (5 bases). This CDR3 is built from 14 residues. The V gene lost 2 bases and the J gene lost 3 bases, with 7 bases spanning the gap. CDR1 is MDHEN, CDR2 SYDVKM, per germline. The CDR3, as DNA: TGTGCCAGCAGTTTAGTACAGGCTAATGAAAAACTGTTTTTT. Amino acids: CASSLVQANEKLFF.

The rearrangement uses TRBV7-9 and TRBJ1-3; D is unresolved. The CDR3 extends over 10 amino acids. Germline V CDR1 and CDR2: SEHNR, FQNEAQ (reference sequence). CDR3 in amino acids: CGSSGNTIYF. The CDR3 region has the DNA TGTGGGTCTTCTGGAAACACCATATATTTT.

The CDR3 here is CASSFSASSGNTIYF. The DNA of the CDR3 is TGTGCCAGCAGTTTTTCAGCGAGCTCTGGAAACACCATATATTTT. The rearrangement uses TRBV2 and TRBJ1-3; D unresolved. Trimming stripped 5 bases from V and 0 bases from J, with 11 bases between. CDR1 and CDR2 from the germline V gene are SNHLY and FYNNEI. The CDR3 spans 15 residues.

The chain joins TRBV28 to TRBJ2-1; a possible D gene is TRBD2 (5 bases). Trimming removed 4 bases at V and 0 bases at J, with 7 bases between. This CDR3 has 14 residues. Looked up from germline, CDR1 is MDHEN and CDR2 is SYDVKM. In DNA, the CDR3 is TGTGCCAGCAGTTCAAGCGGCTCCTACAATGAGCAGTTCTTC. Translating it yields CASSSSGSYNEQFF. Combining the CDR3 with reference TRBV28 and TRBJ2-1 gives the whole variable domain DVKVTQSSRYLVKRTGEKVFLECVQDMDHENMFWYRQDPGLGLRLIYFSYDVKMKEKGDIPEGYSVSREKKERFSLILESASTNQTSMYLCASSSSGSYNEQFFGPGTRLTVL.

The chain carries TRBV19 and TRBJ1-2; D uncertain. Trimming took off 5 bases at V and 7 bases at J, with 14 bases between the two ends. The CDR3 spans 13 residues. CDR1 LNHDA and CDR2 SQIVND come from the germline V gene (reference sequence). The CDR3 loop is CASSPLGEGGYTF. The CDR3 nucleotides read TGTGCCAGTAGTCCCCTGGGTGAGGGTGGCTACACCTTC.

This chain joins TRBV4-3 and TRBJ1-2; possibly TRBD1 for D (5 bases). Germline V CDR1 and CDR2: LGHNA, YSLEER. Trimming took off 4 bases at V and 1 base at J, with 10 bases between the two ends. The CDR3 has 14 residues. In DNA form, the CDR3 reads TGCGCCAGCAGCCCCCTAGGGGTTAACTATGGCTACACCTTC. It yields the protein CASSPLGVNYGYTF.

This chain links TRBV2 with TRBJ1-2; maybe TRBD1 (6 bases). CDR1 and CDR2 from the germline V gene are SNHLY and FYNNEI. Trimming stripped 2 bases from V and 7 bases from J, with 14 bases between. This CDR3 has 14 residues. Here the CDR3 DNA reads TGTGCCAGCAGTGAATGGCAGGGGTATAGTGGCTACACCTTC. Translated: CASSEWQGYSGYTF.

The chain links TRBV10-3 to TRBJ2-7; D unclear. The length of the CDR3 is 16 residues. Looked up from germline, CDR1 is ENHRY and CDR2 is SYGVKD. The V end lost 0 bases, the J end lost 0 bases, and 12 bases lay between the germline ends. CDR3 nucleotides: TGTGCCATCAGTGAGTCGAGGCCAGTGACCTCCTACGAGCAGTACTTC. Encoded protein: CAISESRPVTSYEQYF.

This clone was seen only a few times. The chain recombines TRBV5-1 with TRBJ1-6, with D unclear. The CDR3 runs to 13 residues. Germline CDR1 SGHRS, CDR2 YFSETQ. V dropped 5 bases and J dropped 5 bases, with 8 bases sitting between them. The CDR3 here is CASRIPDNSPLHF. CDR3 nucleotide sequence: TGCGCCAGCAGGATACCCGATAATTCACCCCTCCACTTT.

This chain uses TRBV6-1 with TRBJ2-3; maybe TRBD2 (6 bases). Germline lookup yields CDR1 MNHNS and CDR2 SASEGT. V was pared by 8 bases and J by 8 bases, with 14 bases between. The CDR3 spans 12 residues. CDR3 region: CASLRLVGTQYF. As DNA, the CDR3 is TGTGCCAGCCTAAGACTAGTAGGTACGCAGTATTTT.

The V gene is TRBV29-1, the J gene TRBJ2-1; weak D call: TRBD1 (7 bases). Trimming shortened V by 6 bases and J by 9 bases, and 12 bases separated the two germline ends. This CDR3 has 11 residues. Germline V gives CDR1 SQVTM, CDR2 ANQGSEA. CDR3 sequence: CSVGGQLEQFF. CDR3 DNA sequence: TGCAGCGTCGGGGGACAGCTTGAGCAGTTCTTC.

The chain carries TRBV15 and TRBJ2-2; 7 bases are a match to TRBD1. V trimming: 4 bases; J trimming: 7 bases; junction bases outside the gene matches: 6. This CDR3 has 14 residues. Germline CDR1 and CDR2: LNHNV and YYDKDF (reference sequence). As DNA, the CDR3 is TGTGCCACCAGCAAGGGGACAGTTGGCGGGGAGCTGTTTTTT. Translating gives CATSKGTVGGELFF.

The chain uses TRBV25-1 and TRBJ1-1; no definite D call. Germline V gene sequence: CDR1 MGHDK, CDR2 SYGVNS. There are 13 residues in the CDR3. V was shortened by 5 bases and J by 6 bases, with 13 bases between the two germline ends. CDR3: CASSLLRNAEAFF. CDR3 bases: TGTGCCAGCAGTCTACTCAGGAATGCTGAAGCTTTCTTT.

A single count supports this clone. V gene TRBV18 combines with J gene TRBJ1-2, with D possibly TRBD1 on 5 matching bases. The V and J ends lost 3 bases and 0 bases respectively, with 14 bases between them. Germline assignment: CDR1 KGHSH and CDR2 LQKENI. This CDR3 region has 16 residues. The CDR3, as DNA: TGTGCCAGCTCACCGAGTCAGGGCCGAACTAACTATGGCTACACCTTC. Its protein is CASSPSQGRTNYGYTF.

V is TRBV6-6 and J is TRBJ2-2, with D unclear. The CDR3 is 13 amino acids. Trimming took off 6 bases at V and 2 bases at J, with 7 bases between the two ends. CDR1 is MNHNY and CDR2 is SVGAGI in the germline V gene (reference sequence). The CDR3 DNA is TGTGCCAGCAGACCCACTAACACCGGGGAGCTGTTTTTT. Its protein is CASRPTNTGELFF.

This sequence joins TRBV27 and TRBJ2-3, with 12 bases matching TRBD2. V lost 5 bases to trimming and J lost 0 bases; unmatched junction nucleotides: 9. The CDR3 covers 18 residues. In germline, CDR1 is MNHEY, CDR2 SMNVEV (reference sequence). CDR3 nucleotides: TGTGCCAGCAGTACGACTAGCGGGGGACGCACTAGCACAGATACGCAGTATTTT. It is translated as CASSTTSGGRTSTDTQYF.

This clone is a singleton in its sample. This chain joins TRBV5-1 and TRBJ2-1; no definite D call. Germline loops: CDR1 SGHRS, CDR2 YFSETQ. With 0 bases removed from V and 6 bases from J, the gap between germline ends came to 7 bases. The CDR3 has 13 residues. CDR3 amino acids: CASSLAASNEQFF. The CDR3 bases are TGCGCCAGCAGCTTGGCCGCTAGCAATGAGCAGTTCTTC.

The rearrangement uses TRBV7-9 and TRBJ2-5; D possibly corresponds to TRBD1 (8 bases). V gave up 2 bases and J gave up 3 bases, with 13 bases separating them. CDR1 and CDR2 (germline): SEHNR, FQNEAQ (reference sequence). The CDR3 has 15 residues. The CDR3 protein is CASSLRTGREETQYF. CDR3 nucleotides: TGTGCCAGCAGCTTACGGACAGGGAGGGAAGAGACCCAGTACTTC.

The chain recombines TRBV28 with TRBJ1-6; TRBD1 might be the D (5 bases). The germline CDR1 and CDR2 sequences are MDHEN and SYDVKM. Between the trimmed V and J ends, which lost 6 bases and 7 bases, there was a span of 22 bases. The CDR3 totals 17 residues. The DNA for the CDR3 is TGTGCCAGCAGACAGGCAGGCGATTATGCAGGGAATTCACCCCTCCACTTT. This gives the protein CASRQAGDYAGNSPLHF.

The rearrangement links TRBV6-6 to TRBJ2-1, with TRBD1 identical over 9 bases. The germline V gene encodes CDR1 MNHNY and CDR2 SVGAGI (reference sequence). Germline trimming cut 10 bases from V and 7 bases from J; bases unmatched to any gene: 11. The CDR3 is made up of 14 amino acids. CDR3 nucleotide sequence: TGTGCCACCACGCCGGGACAGGGCACGAATGAGCAGTTCTTC. Translated: CATTPGQGTNEQFF.

This chain's CDR3 is CASSLDTYEQYF. CDR3 coding DNA: TGTGCCAGCAGTTTGGATACCTACGAGCAGTACTTC. The rearrangement links TRBV6-1 to TRBJ2-7; D gene unclear. From germline, CDR1 is MNHNS and CDR2 SASEGT. The CDR3 spans 12 residues. The V end was cut by 5 bases, the J end by 2 bases, with 7 bases between.